One and the same sample provided the 8 T cell receptor beta chains below, sequenced in a study of T cell clones after liver transplantation. Measured with immunoSEQ multiplex PCR; TCRdb has only the in-frame clones, and not every one. Counted here are some 57,000 clones, under 85% occurring once; the ten biggest clones make up nearly 10%. Sequencing was performed on CD4+ T cells from blood, taken at the 22-month timepoint. Source of these receptors: a human patient who received a liver transplant. Some T cells may be graft donor cells.

This chain uses TRBV30 with TRBJ1-4; 7 bases line up with TRBD1. The J segment lost 1 base and the V segment lost 2 bases, leaving 1 base of the junction unmatched. The CDR3 is made up of 14 amino acids. From germline, CDR1 is GTSNPN and CDR2 SVGIG (reference sequence). The CDR3 sequence is CAWSRQGTNEKLFF. The CDR3 DNA reads as TGTGCCTGGAGTCGACAGGGAACTAATGAAAAACTGTTTTTT.

This clone has more than one count but fewer than ten. This chain links TRBV7-9 with TRBJ2-1, with D perhaps TRBD1 (5 bases). The CDR3 covers 12 residues. The germline V and J ends were trimmed by 5 bases and 8 bases, with 10 bases remaining between them. From germline, CDR1 is SEHNR and CDR2 FQNEAQ (reference sequence). The CDR3 spells CASSLLGDEQFF. Written as DNA, the CDR3 is TGTGCCAGCAGCCTTCTAGGGGATGAGCAGTTCTTC.

The CDR3 is CASSQRTVNTEAFF. The CDR3, as DNA: TGTGCCAGCAGCCAACGGACGGTGAACACTGAAGCTTTCTTT. The rearrangement joins TRBV6-5 to TRBJ1-1; unclear D gene. The CDR3 sequence is 14 residues long. Germline V lookup: CDR1 MNHEY, CDR2 SVGAGI. The germline V and J ends were trimmed by 6 bases and 0 bases, with 11 bases remaining between them.

This clone was counted a single time. The gene calls are TRBV10-2 and TRBJ1-2, with 8 bases matching TRBD1. V lost 8 bases to trimming and J lost 0 bases; unmatched junction nucleotides: 2. There are 13 residues in the CDR3. Looked up from germline, CDR1 is WSHSY and CDR2 is SAAADI. The CDR3 coding sequence is TGCGCCAGCGGACAGGGAACTAACTATGGCTACACCTTC. Residues: CASGQGTNYGYTF.

As DNA, the CDR3 is TGTGCCAGCAGCTTGACTAGCGACCCGGGGGCCGGGGAGCTGTTTTTT. Protein: CASSLTSDPGAGELFF. This chain uses TRBV7-2 with TRBJ2-2; 8 bases fit TRBD2. This CDR3 has 16 amino acids. CDR1 is SGHTA and CDR2 is FQGNSA in the germline V gene. V lost 3 bases, J lost 6 bases, and 9 bases stayed unmatched.

This clone was recorded only once. This chain connects TRBV19 to TRBJ1-2; D not resolved. V shed 3 bases and J shed 6 bases, with 8 bases lying between them. This CDR3 has 12 residues. CDR1 is LNHDA, CDR2 SQIVND, per germline (reference sequence). The CDR3 nucleotides are TGTGCCAGTAGTATCAGGAGCCATGGCTACACCTTC. This encodes CASSIRSHGYTF.

The genes are TRBV2 and TRBJ1-2; D possibly corresponds to TRBD1 (6 bases). The CDR3 totals 16 residues. Germline-derived CDR1 and CDR2 are SNHLY and FYNNEI. Between the trimmed V and J ends, which lost 2 bases and 6 bases, there was a span of 19 bases. The CDR3, as DNA: TGTGCCAGCAGTGAAAATTTTGGGGGCCACACGGATGGCTACACCTTC. Its translation: CASSENFGGHTDGYTF.

This clone was observed a handful of times. This chain uses TRBV6-5 with TRBJ1-3; D call uncertain. This CDR3 comprises 14 residues. Trimming took off 5 bases at V and 0 bases at J, with 8 bases between the two ends. Germline V gene lookup returns CDR1 MNHEY and CDR2 SVGAGI. CDR3 coding DNA: TGTGCCAGCAGTCTCCGGTCCTCTGGAAACACCATATATTTT. Translation gives CASSLRSSGNTIYF.